This passage covers 21 T cell receptor beta chains from one sample sequenced in a study of tumor-infiltrating lymphocytes in primary liver carcinoma. With a constant-region primer, TCR beta cDNA was made from 450 to 550 ng of total RNA. Library construction for TCR beta comprised three nested multiplex PCR rounds performed with slightly modified ARM-PCR. PCR rounds one and two used TRBV1-TRBV30 forward primers with a C-beta reverse primer for approximately 10 cycles each. TCRdb recomputed calls from the multiplex PCR reads with MiXCR, one row per CDR3 protein. The sample lists about 310,000 distinct CDR3 sequences; around three fifths were seen once. RNA was extracted from whole blood without cell sorting, alongside germline DNA. The specimen sequenced was peripheral blood. These receptors all come from a man in his forties or fifties with primary liver carcinoma and hepatitis B virus infection.

With respect to this clonotype: This could be a read error, since a much larger clone is one nucleotide away. The DNA is omitted, as the CDR3 cannot be located on it reliably, and the CDR3 follows TCRdb's listing. This chain connects TRBV29-1 to TRBJ1-5; TRBD1, the D gene given by the table, was not confirmed from the DNA. The germline CDR1 and CDR2 sequences are SQVTM and ANQGSEA. The CDR3 contains 13 residues when both ends are counted. This CDR3 is CSVARGSNQPQLF.

A remark on this clonotype: This may be a read error: a much more frequent sequence differs by one nucleotide. The gene calls are TRBV6-2 or TRBV6-3 and TRBJ1-2; 7 bases match TRBD1. The CDR3 consists of 12 residues. Trimming cost V 5 bases and J 7 bases; bases outside gene matches: 4. Germline V gene data show CDR1 as MNHEY and CDR2 as SVGEGT. CDR3 bases: TGTGCCAGCAGTGACAGGGATTGTGGCTACACCTTC. Amino acids: CASSDRDCGYTF.

This clonotype was found once. The rearrangement uses TRBV6-5 and TRBJ2-3; TRBD1 might be the D (6 bases). Germline V CDR1 and CDR2: MNHEY, SVGAGI. The germline V and J ends were trimmed by 8 bases and 7 bases, with 19 bases remaining between them. The CDR3 is 14 residues long. The CDR3 here is CASGTDQGTHTQYF. The CDR3 DNA reads TGTGCCAGCGGAACCGACCAGGGGACCCATACGCAGTATTTT.

Points on this clonotype: A read error may account for a junction end that differs from germline. The chain carries TRBV6-2 or TRBV6-3 and TRBJ1-5, with TRBD1 as a possible D gene (6 bases). This CDR3 contains 16 residues. Germline CDR1 and CDR2: MNHEY and SVGEGT. CDR3 residues: CDSSEIAWDKNQPQHF. The CDR3 DNA sequence: TGTGACAGCAGTGAAATTGCTTGGGACAAGAATCAGCCCCAGCATTTT.

This sequence joins TRBV11-2 and TRBJ1-1; D is uncertain. Germline CDR1 reads SGHAT; CDR2 reads FQNNGV. The CDR3 extends over 14 amino acids. Trimming took off 1 base at V and 4 bases at J, with 10 bases between the two ends. CDR3 nucleotides: TGTGCCAGCAGCTTAGCACGGGGTTTCACTGAAGCTTTCTTT. Protein: CASSLARGFTEAFF.

Comment on this clonotype: Since the CDR3 does not end with the conserved phenylalanine or tryptophan, this likely comes from a read error. This CDR3 is CCVQGLGSNEQFL. The DNA for the CDR3 is TGCTGCGTTCAAGGACTAGGTTCCAATGAGCAGTTCCTC. V usage is TRBV29-1 and J usage is TRBJ2-1; 7 bases are shared with TRBD2. The CDR3 spans 13 residues. Germline V gene sequence: CDR1 SQVTM, CDR2 ANQGSEA.

This clonotype showed up just a few times. This sequence may be a read error, since a much larger clone differs from it by one base. The chain carries TRBV29-1 and TRBJ2-4, with D uncertain. Germline loops: CDR1 SQVTM, CDR2 ANQGSEA. V dropped 4 bases and J dropped 0 bases, with 10 bases sitting between them. This CDR3 is 14 amino acids long. Here the CDR3 DNA reads TGCAGCGTTGGCCCCACGGTAGCCAAAAACATTCAGTACTTC. Translated: CSVGPTVAKNIQYF.

CDR3 amino acids: CASRLRGGEGTEAFF. DNA for the CDR3: TGTGCCAGCAGACTCCGGGGGGGAGAAGGGACTGAAGCTTTCTTT. The chain carries TRBV6-1 and TRBJ1-1, with a tentative D call TRBD1 (5 bases). The CDR3 has 15 residues. The germline gives CDR1 MNHNS, CDR2 SASEGT. V lost 6 bases and J 5 bases, leaving 19 bases between the germline ends.

The chain uses TRBV11-3 and TRBJ2-7; D is possibly TRBD2 (5 bases). The CDR3 length is 14 residues. Trimming left V 2 bases short and J 11 bases short, with 19 bases between. Germline-derived CDR1 and CDR2 are SGHNT and YENEEA. CDR3 coding DNA: TGTGCCAGCAGCTTAAGACCGGGGTCCCACGTGAAGTACTTC. Residues: CASSLRPGSHVKYF.

This clonotype occurred a few times. The V gene is TRBV11-1, the J gene TRBJ2-1; D not certain. This CDR3 contains 17 residues. The V gene's germline CDR1 is SGHAT and CDR2 FQDESV (reference sequence). Between the trimmed V and J ends, which lost 4 bases and 7 bases, there was a span of 23 bases. DNA for the CDR3: TGTGCCAGCAGCTCAAATGGGATGAGCAGGTTGTTTAATGAGCAGTTCTTC. This translates into CASSSNGMSRLFNEQFF.

This clonotype was found many times. The chain employs TRBV29-1 and TRBJ2-3; 9 bases agree with TRBD1. Germline CDR1 is SQVTM and CDR2 is ANQGSEA. This CDR3 comprises 13 residues. Trimming at V came to 6 bases and at J to 4 bases, leaving 5 bases not matched to a gene. CDR3 loop: CSVQTGGADTQYF. CDR3 coding DNA: TGCAGCGTACAGACAGGGGGAGCAGATACGCAGTATTTT.

As concerns this clonotype: A read error is possible here, since a much larger clone lies one base away. The rearrangement uses TRBV6-5 and TRBJ2-6; 8 bases line up with TRBD1. This CDR3 spans 15 amino acids. Germline loops: CDR1 MNHEY, CDR2 SVGAGI. Written as DNA, the CDR3 is TGTGCCAGCACCCGGACAGGGATTGGGGCCAACGCCCTGACTTTC. This encodes CASTRTGIGANALTF.

This clonotype was seen a single time. The junction departs from germline at one end; a sequencing error may be responsible. The rearrangement uses TRBV5-6 and TRBJ1-2; weak D call: TRBD1 (5 bases). This CDR3 comprises 14 residues. CDR1 is SGHDT, CDR2 YYEEEE, per germline. The CDR3, as DNA: TGTGCCAGCAGCTTTACGGGGACCAACTATGTCTACACCTTC. Its protein product is CASSFTGTNYVYTF.

The V call is TRBV11-3, the J call TRBJ2-3, with TRBD2 as a possible D gene (6 bases). The CDR3 extends over 15 amino acids. Trimming cost V 5 bases and J 5 bases, with 17 bases left between them. Germline V gene sequence: CDR1 SGHNT, CDR2 YENEEA. This CDR3 is CASSRGTGGIDTQYF. The CDR3 DNA is TGTGCCAGCAGCCGCGGGACGGGTGGGATAGATACGCAGTATTTT.

This clonotype showed up just a few times. The chain is built from TRBV5-1 and TRBJ2-1; 11 nucleotides agree with TRBD2. From germline, CDR1 is SGHRS and CDR2 YFSETQ. V lost 0 bases and J lost 7; bases outside the gene matches: 3. The CDR3 extends over 15 amino acids. The CDR3 coding sequence is TGCGCCAGCAGCTTGGAACTAGCGGGAGTAAATGAGCAGTTCTTC. This gives the protein CASSLELAGVNEQFF.

The chain uses TRBV28 and TRBJ1-6, with D possibly being TRBD1 (5 bases). The CDR3 sequence is 14 residues long. Trimming shortened V by 2 bases and J by 7 bases, and 9 bases separated the two germline ends. Germline CDR1 is MDHEN and CDR2 is SYDVKM. CDR3 bases: TGTGCCAGCAGTTTAGGGGGTACGAATTCACCCCTCCACTTT. Its translation is CASSLGGTNSPLHF.

This chain uses TRBV6-5 with TRBJ2-4; D is possibly TRBD1 or TRBD2 (5 bases each). The V gene's germline CDR1 is MNHEY and CDR2 SVGAGI. The CDR3 totals 13 residues. Trimming removed 7 bases at V and 8 bases at J, with 15 bases between. The DNA of the CDR3 is TGTGCCAGCACCAAACGGGAAGGGGACATTCAGTACTTC. It codes for CASTKREGDIQYF.

Details on this clonotype: A much larger clone sits a single nucleotide away, making a read error possible. CDR3 loop: CTSSYLSIPGYTF. The DNA for the CDR3 is TGTACCAGCAGTTACTTATCTATACCCGGCTACACCTTC. The genes are TRBV6-5 and TRBJ1-2; D is unclear. The CDR3 covers 13 residues. Germline lookup yields CDR1 MNHEY and CDR2 SVGAGI.

As for this clonotype: Relative to the germline gene, one junction end is altered; a read error may explain this. The chain combines TRBV20-1 with TRBJ2-3; 10 bases map to TRBD2. The CDR3 is 16 amino acids. Germline V lookup: CDR1 DFQATT, CDR2 SNEGSKA (reference sequence). The CDR3 reads CSTRVKLAGFTDTQYF. The CDR3 DNA reads TGCAGTACTAGAGTCAAACTAGCGGGATTCACAGATACGCAGTATTTT.

This clonotype was found once. Sequence at one end of the junction differs from germline and may be a read error. The chain uses TRBV29-1 and TRBJ2-1, with D unresolved. The germline CDR1 and CDR2 sequences are SQVTM and ANQGSEA. The CDR3 contains 11 residues. The CDR3 is CSVRYVQMQLF. CDR3 sequence (DNA): TGCAGCGTGAGATACGTACAGATGCAACTCTTC.

With regard to this clonotype: A much larger clone differs by one base, so this may be a read error. The gene calls are TRBV5-4 and TRBJ1-2; 7 nucleotides align to TRBD1. Germline values: CDR1 SGHNT, CDR2 YYREEE (reference sequence). CDR3 length: 14 amino acids. The CDR3 DNA is TGTGCCAGCAGCATCCGGGACAGCTTTTATGTCTACACCTTC. Translated: CASSIRDSFYVYTF.